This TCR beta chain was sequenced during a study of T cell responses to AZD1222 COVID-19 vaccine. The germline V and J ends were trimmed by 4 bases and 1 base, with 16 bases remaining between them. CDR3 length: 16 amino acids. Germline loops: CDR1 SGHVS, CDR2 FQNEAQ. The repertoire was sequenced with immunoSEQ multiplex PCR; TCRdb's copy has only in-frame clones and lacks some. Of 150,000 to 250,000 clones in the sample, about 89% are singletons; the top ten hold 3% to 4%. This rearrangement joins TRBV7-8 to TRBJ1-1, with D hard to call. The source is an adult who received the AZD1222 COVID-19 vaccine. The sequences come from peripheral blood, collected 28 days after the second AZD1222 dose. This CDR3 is CASSSLTGTSNTEAFF. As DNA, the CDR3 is TGTGCCAGCAGCTCCCTGACCGGCACTTCGAACACTGAAGCTTTCTTT.